Listed here are 21 T cell receptor beta chains from one sample, sequenced in a study of control samples from healthy donors and cancer patients. The assay was immunoSEQ multiplex PCR, and TCRdb's table has in-frame clones only and misses some. The sample contains 150,000 to 200,000 clones, 80% to 95% of which appear only once. Sequencing input: blood. Every receptor here comes from a woman in her forties in good health.

The rearrangement joins TRBV4-1 to TRBJ1-5, with no clear D. The CDR3 covers 15 residues. Germline V lookup: CDR1 MGHRA, CDR2 YSYEKL. V gave up 6 bases and J gave up 0 bases, with 12 bases separating them. CDR3 DNA: TGCGCCAGCAGGACGAAACCCGGTAGCAATCAGCCCCAGCATTTT. This codes for CASRTKPGSNQPQHF.

The chain employs TRBV11-2 and TRBJ2-7, with TRBD1 as a possible D gene (6 bases). The germline V gene encodes CDR1 SGHAT and CDR2 FQNNGV. The CDR3 extends over 14 amino acids. The V gene lost 3 bases and the J gene lost 7 bases, with 16 bases spanning the gap. The CDR3 nucleotides are TGTGCCAGCAGCTTCACAGGGTCGTTTCGAGAGCAGTACTTC. Translation: CASSFTGSFREQYF.

There are a few counts of this clone. This chain joins TRBV4-2 and TRBJ1-2, with 8 bases that match TRBD1. V was clipped by 1 base and J by 4 bases; unmatched bases: 14. Germline V gives CDR1 LGHNA, CDR2 YNFKEQ. This CDR3 spans 18 amino acids. CDR3 sequence: CASSQVETGVKGAYGYTF. The CDR3 DNA is TGTGCCAGCAGCCAAGTCGAGACAGGGGTCAAAGGCGCCTATGGCTACACCTTC.

V usage is TRBV5-1 and J usage is TRBJ2-3; TRBD2 agrees at 7 bases. The germline gives CDR1 SGHRS, CDR2 YFSETQ. With 7 bases clipped from V and 2 bases from J, the junction kept 4 bases outside the gene matches. CDR3 length equals 13 residues. Here the CDR3 DNA reads TGCGCCAGCGGGGGGGGGACCACAGATACGCAGTATTTT. It codes for CASGGGTTDTQYF.

This rearrangement joins TRBV13 to TRBJ1-4; 10 bases are shared with TRBD1. This CDR3 spans 15 amino acids. Germline V gene lookup returns CDR1 PRHDT and CDR2 FYEKMQ (reference sequence). V was pared by 2 bases and J by 6 bases, with 3 bases of the junction left unmatched. The CDR3 DNA sequence: TGTGCCAGCAGCTTAAGAGGGACAGGGGATGAAAAACTGTTTTTT. Translated, it gives CASSLRGTGDEKLFF.

CDR3 nucleotides: TGTGCCAGACGGCATGCGATAATCTATAGCAATCAGCCCCAGCATTTT. This gives the protein CARRHAIIYSNQPQHF. This rearrangement joins TRBV5-3 to TRBJ1-5; D gene unclear. TRBV5-3 is flagged as an ORF with uncertain function. Trimming stripped 7 bases from V and 0 bases from J, with 17 bases between. CDR3 length: 16 residues.

CDR3 region: CASSLQGTTNEKLFF. The DNA of the CDR3 is TGTGCCAGCTCACTGCAGGGTACAACTAATGAAAAACTGTTTTTT. The chain combines TRBV18 with TRBJ1-4; TRBD1 is a possible D gene (5 bases). CDR1 and CDR2 (germline): KGHSH, LQKENI. This CDR3 is 15 amino acids long. Deletions cut 4 bases from V and 0 bases from J, with 9 bases between.

This clone appeared once. The chain combines TRBV19 with TRBJ1-1; D is unclear. The V end was cut by 4 bases, the J end by 1 base, with 7 bases between. The CDR3 length is 13 residues. CDR1 and CDR2 (germline): LNHDA, SQIVND (reference sequence). CDR3: CASSKTGNTEAFF. CDR3 bases: TGTGCCAGTAGTAAAACGGGGAACACTGAAGCTTTCTTT.

Remarks on this clone: The identical CDR3 is also encoded by other nucleotide sequences in the sample. V usage is TRBV5-1 and J usage is TRBJ2-2; no firm D call. The CDR3 has 14 residues. CDR1 is SGHRS and CDR2 is YFSETQ in the germline V gene. V lost 1 base, J lost 1 base, and 5 bases lay in between. Here the CDR3 reads CASSLTGNTGELFF. CDR3 sequence (DNA): TGCGCCAGCAGCTTGACCGGGAACACCGGGGAGCTGTTTTTT.

The rearrangement joins TRBV27 to TRBJ1-3; a weak D match, TRBD1 (6 bases). CDR1 is MNHEY, CDR2 SMNVEV, per germline (reference sequence). The length of the CDR3 is 14 residues. With 8 bases removed from V and 2 bases from J, the gap between germline ends came to 13 bases. The CDR3 nucleotides read TGTGCCAGCGGTACAGGGTTGCCTGGAAACACCATATATTTT. It codes for CASGTGLPGNTIYF.

The gene calls are TRBV19 and TRBJ1-5; D is possibly TRBD1 (5 bases). The CDR3 is made up of 14 amino acids. Germline V gene lookup returns CDR1 LNHDA and CDR2 SQIVND (reference sequence). V dropped 1 base and J dropped 7 bases, with 11 bases sitting between them. The CDR3 sequence: CASSIGEGRQPQHF. The CDR3 DNA follows: TGTGCCAGTAGTATAGGGGAGGGGAGGCAGCCCCAGCATTTT.

The rearrangement uses TRBV14 and TRBJ1-1; D remains unclear. The CDR3 contains 13 residues. Trimming removed 0 bases at V and 4 bases at J, with 6 bases between. Germline V CDR1 and CDR2: SGHDN, FVKESK. The CDR3 nucleotides are TGTGCCAGCAGCCAAGATACGGTCACTGAAGCTTTCTTT. Encoded protein: CASSQDTVTEAFF.

This clone has just a few counts. The V gene is TRBV7-8, the J gene TRBJ1-5, with D perhaps TRBD1 (5 bases). Trimming removed 5 bases at V and 5 bases at J, with 13 bases between. CDR1 is SGHVS, CDR2 FQNEAQ, per germline. The CDR3 contains 14 residues. The CDR3 sequence: CASSRRTGHQPQHF. CDR3 coding DNA: TGTGCCAGCAGCCGGAGGACGGGGCATCAGCCCCAGCATTTT. Supplemented by reference TRBV7-8 and TRBJ1-5, the full variable domain reads GAGVSQSPRYKVAKRGQDVALRCDPISGHVSLFWYQQALGQGPEFLTYFQNEAQLDKSGLPSDRFFAERPEGSVSTLKIQRTQQEDSAVYLCASSRRTGHQPQHFGDGTRLSIL.

The table lists this clone with a count of one. This chain connects TRBV29-1 to TRBJ1-2; D may be TRBD1 (5 bases). The V gene's germline CDR1 is SQVTM and CDR2 ANQGSEA. V was pared by 6 bases and J by 4 bases, with 15 bases between. The CDR3 contains 13 residues. CDR3 DNA sequence: TGCAGCGTCCTCGGGGCCTGGGCCTATGGCTACACCTTC. Translating gives CSVLGAWAYGYTF.

J is TRBJ1-1 and V is TRBV12-3 or TRBV12-4; no firm D call. Trimming pared 3 bases from V and 2 bases from J, leaving 7 bases between. The CDR3 consists of 13 residues. The CDR3 nucleotides are TGTGCCAGCAGTTTGAGAGCTAACACTGAAGCTTTCTTT. Its translation is CASSLRANTEAFF.

The V call is TRBV7-6, the J call TRBJ2-7; D might be TRBD1 (7 bases). The length of the CDR3 is 16 residues. The V end lost 4 bases, the J end lost 3 bases, and 19 bases lay between the germline ends. Germline lookup yields CDR1 SGHVS and CDR2 FNYEAQ. CDR3 sequence reads: CASSSLAGQSSYEQYF. The DNA of the CDR3 is TGTGCCAGCAGCTCCCTCGCGGGACAGTCAAGCTACGAGCAGTACTTC.

The rearrangement uses TRBV10-3 and TRBJ1-5; 11 bases fit TRBD1. Germline CDR1 and CDR2: ENHRY and SYGVKD. V lost 6 bases and J lost 5; bases outside the gene matches: 6. The CDR3 runs 15 residues. This CDR3 reads CAIRGGQGGDQPQHF. The CDR3 DNA follows: TGTGCCATCAGGGGGGGACAGGGGGGCGATCAGCCCCAGCATTTT.

Written as DNA, the CDR3 is TGTGCCAGCTCGTTTTGGACTAGCGGGGGGGGAAGCGATGAGCAGTTCTTC. Translated, it gives CASSFWTSGGGSDEQFF. V and J are TRBV3-1 (or the pseudogene TRBV3-2) and TRBJ2-1, with 15 bases identical to TRBD2. The CDR3 sequence is 17 residues long. J lost 8 bases, V lost 8 bases, and 13 bases had no gene match. Germline V gives CDR1 LGHDT, CDR2 YNNKEL (reference sequence).

This chain joins TRBV15 and TRBJ1-1; TRBD1 is a possible D gene (6 bases). V was cut by 8 bases and J by 10 bases, with 14 bases left in between. Per the germline V gene, CDR1 is LNHNV and CDR2 is YYDKDF (reference sequence). This CDR3 spans 11 amino acids. The CDR3 region has the DNA TGTGCCACCCTCAAGGGGGGAGCAGCTTTCTTT. Amino acid sequence: CATLKGGAAFF.

The chain joins TRBV11-2 to TRBJ1-1, with 7 bases aligning to TRBD1. V shed 5 bases, J shed 2 bases, and the junction held 8 bases outside the gene matches. Germline loops: CDR1 SGHAT, CDR2 FQNNGV. The length of the CDR3 is 15 residues. This chain's CDR3 is CASSRQGQSNTEAFF. The CDR3 DNA is TGTGCCAGCAGCCGACAGGGACAGTCTAACACTGAAGCTTTCTTT.

This chain links TRBV7-2 with TRBJ2-7, with a tentative D call TRBD2 (6 bases). The CDR3 length is 13 residues. Germline V gene lookup returns CDR1 SGHTA and CDR2 FQGNSA. V shed 6 bases and J shed 1 base, with 10 bases lying between them. CDR3 protein: CASRRDASYEQYF. In nucleotides, the CDR3 is TGTGCCAGCAGGCGGGACGCGTCCTACGAGCAGTACTTC.